This record covers a single T cell receptor (beta chain). This clone was counted between two and nine times. Its antigen is unknown. No base-level quality is on record; no much larger clone is a single base apart. Library preparation employed the immunoSEQ multiplex PCR assay. For the multiplex PCR, a mixture combining 60 forward primers for TCR Vbeta segments and 13 reverse primers for TCR Jbeta segments was used. Amplification of the CDR3 region of rearranged TCR beta genes was performed with a multiplex PCR assay on genomic DNA. The Illumina HiSeq System was used to sequence the amplified TCR beta libraries as 87-base-pair reads. As for how the authors treated the data: A later analysis tallied approximately 87 million unique TCR beta chains across the approximately 670 repertoires, and about 12 million of those chains were shared by two or more donors. To remove PCR and sequencing errors, raw reads were error-corrected and collapsed into unique sequences using a nearest-neighbor algorithm that merged closely related sequences. CDR3 sequences were aligned to IMGT reference sequences to assign V, D and J gene segments. Each retained sequence needed at least a six-nucleotide match to both a V gene segment and a J gene segment. A rearrangement counted as productive if the CDR3 had no stop codons and remained in frame with V and J, and every other rearrangement counted as non-productive. Following IMGT convention, CDR3 was defined as the stretch from the second conserved V-encoded cysteine up to the conserved J-encoded phenylalanine. Sequences without an unambiguous match to a single V gene segment were excluded from the earlier analysis of about 600 of the donors. In an earlier analysis of approximately 560 of the donors, a V segment was called functional when productive rearrangements were above 56.7%, and segregating when the standard deviation between donors exceeded 5%. A statistical classification framework was built for diagnosing cytomegalovirus status from the catalog of TCR beta chain sequences. In a later analysis, V and J genes were assigned by comparing TCR nucleotide sequences against IMGT/GENE-DB human TR gene sequences. In a later analysis, CDR3 sequences and most-parsimonious VDJ recombination scenarios were assigned using the TCRdist pipeline. In a later analysis, each TCR beta chain was defined by its CDR3 amino acid sequence together with its V-gene family, and reads without a unique V-gene family were excluded. A later analysis removed 592 highly shared, low-generation-probability nucleotide sequences to deal with suspected cross-contamination and a sequencing artifact. In a later analysis, a clonal expansion index for each public chain was calculated from normalized within-repertoire ranks of inferred template counts. In a later analysis, generation probabilities were computed using a VDJ recombination model fitted to out-of-frame rearrangements, and the results were checked against IGoR. In a later analysis, TCR-TCR, TCR-HLA and TCR-CMV co-occurrence was scored with hypergeometric tests, and a repertoire-size bias correction was applied to TCR pairs. False discovery rates were estimated in a later analysis by permuting HLA or CMV assignments 20 times. In a later analysis, co-occurring TCRs were grouped with DBSCAN, and TCRdist sequence similarity was added when clustering was performed within HLA-allele-positive subsets. Repertoires with fewer than 30,000 or more than 120,000 public chains were left out of co-occurrence clustering, as were about 5 repertoires with anomalous nucleotide sharing. TCRdb stores this immuneACCESS table with in-frame sequences only. Part of the clones is absent; in the studies checked, under half of the shortfall reflects unresolved V genes, and no reason is known for the rest. V and J calls and clone size are as listed in that table; D and trimming were resolved from the DNA. In all, the sample holds roughly 97,000 clones, and roughly four fifths of those were seen once. The ten biggest clones cover over 3% of the sample.

The cohort consisted of 600 to 750 healthy bone marrow donors. Cohort members were all nominally healthy when sampled, although unrecorded immune exposures were likely present. The donor tested CMV seronegative and was one of the 352 seronegative cohort members. Every donor gave a peripheral blood sample, and the peripheral blood mononuclear cells from that sample were used for TCR beta sequencing. The Qiagen DNeasy Blood Extraction Kit was used to extract genomic DNA from the blood cell samples. The CDR3 numbers 14 residues from cysteine through phenylalanine. Of all the DNA, just the CDR3 is kept, 42 bases in frame from base 1. Germline trimming: 4 bases from V, 12 bases from J; junction bases outside gene matches: 14. The germline V gene (reference sequence) sets CDR1 to SGHNT and CDR2 to YYREEE. This sample is part of a study of cytomegalovirus exposure and HLA in healthy donors (TCRdb year 2017). For context, the study as a whole: An earlier analysis of approximately 550 of the donors reported more than 250 Gb of sequence data and some 120 million unique TCR beta sequences from about 179 million T cells. A separate validation cohort of more than 100 different subjects was used in addition to the roughly 620-subject first cohort. In an earlier analysis of about 590 of the donors, high-throughput TCR beta sequencing was used to judge whether each TCR beta V gene segment behaved as functional or pseudogenic. An early release covering some 640 HLA-typed donors comprised 250 to 350 gigabases of sequencing data and around 80 million unique TCR sequences. Among roughly 400 genotyped donors of the cohort, an average of approximately 220,000 unique TCR beta nucleotide sequences was sequenced per donor, of which about 18% were non-productive. All discovery cohort repertoires had been generated using a single sequencing platform. A handful of DR-DQ haplotypes were handled as single units for association and clustering because linkage in the cohort was strong. Alongside the repertoire data, information on donor age, sex, ethnicity and CMV serostatus was compiled. Typing coverage differed by locus: A, B, C, DRB1 and DQB1 were typed in roughly 629-630 donors, DQA1 in about 500, DPA1 in 600 to 610, and DPB1 in 400 to 490. Among the roughly 400 genotyped donors, about 85% belonged to the genetic ancestry cluster associated with self-reported Caucasian donors. HLA typing covered class I and class II loci at four-digit resolution. The study combined high-throughput TCR immunosequencing, statistical association of individual TCRs with disease status, and machine learning to predict cytomegalovirus infection status. The study aimed to test whether signatures of past pathogen exposure could be identified by cataloging public T cell receptors. A later analysis re-examined previously published TCR beta repertoires from 610 or so donors and added high-resolution HLA genotyping to investigate patterns of TCR occurrence. The study profiled the T cell repertoires of around 700 subjects by immunosequencing and related them to cytomegalovirus serostatus. Rather than drawing on any new phenotypic data, the later analysis identified candidate immune exposures from TCR beta sequences and the way those sequences occurred across donors. In a later genetic analysis, genome-wide SNP genotypes for about 55% of the roughly 700 donors were used, and that subset was treated as a discovery cohort. The paper's findings and limits, for the study overall: In a later analysis, 16,951 TCR beta sequences were associated with specific HLA alleles at a false discovery rate of 0.05. An association between a missense DCLRE1C variant and V-gene and J-gene trimming of TCR beta chains was found in a later genetic analysis and replicated in an independent cohort. Linkage disequilibrium might explain the correlated functional status among segregating V segments, but an unknown experimental factor could not be excluded. Across donors, most TCR sequences were observed very rarely, whereas some public TCRs were present in many individuals. A further reported finding was that TCR beta sequences accurately predicted the HLA-A and HLA-B alleles for most subjects in the first cohort. Compared with equally common non-associated chains, HLA-associated TCR beta chains in a later analysis were more clonally expanded and had lower generation probabilities. The sequencing pipeline was judged likely to have produced a cluster of highly shared sequence variants as a technical artifact. A later genetic analysis reported fewer N-insertions in productive TCRs among donors in an Asian-associated ancestry cluster than the approximately 670-donor mean. The 87-base-pair reads could not distinguish some IMGT-functional V segments, including TRBV6-2 and TRBV6-3, so those segments were excluded. An earlier analysis of some 590 of the donors showed that most TCR beta V segments appeared in productive rearrangements either about 87% or about 30% of the time, which broadly matched IMGT annotations. A few of the identified cytomegalovirus-associated TCR beta chains were confirmed in vitro to be specific for cytomegalovirus antigens. Most CMV-associated TCR beta chains appeared to be HLA-restricted in a later analysis, and the HLA associations seemed to be driven largely by CMV exposure. Only TCR beta chains were sequenced in this cohort, and the absence of alpha or paired-chain data limited detectable features. The classifier was reported to diagnose cytomegalovirus status with high specificity and sensitivity in both the original and validation cohorts. The only immune exposure information available for the cohort was CMV serostatus. A total of about 180 TCR beta chains were listed by the study as associated with cytomegalovirus. In a later analysis, TCR association rates were found to vary across HLA loci, with the most associated TCRs seen for DRB1 alleles and the fewest for HLA-C alleles. Assigning TCR associations to individual alleles was difficult when HLA alleles, especially DR and DQ, strongly co-occurred. Because counts were too low, seventeen rarely observed V segments, including chromosome 9 orphons, were excluded from the earlier analysis of 587 of the donors. The authors suggested that the approach could potentially be generalized to other disease states and immunological phenotypes. The presence/absence analyses assumed that sequencing depth was roughly uniform across donors, and that assumption may not be true. A later analysis reported that several top co-occurrence clusters appeared linked to parvovirus B19, influenza, CMV and Epstein-Barr virus. HLA typing was unavailable for some donors at each locus, so association tests used only the typed subset.

The sequencing input was PBMCs. The chain employs TRBV5-4 and TRBJ1-1; TRBD1 aligns with 8 central bases. The clonotype comes from a man in his forties in good health and CMV-seronegative. The CDR3 loop reads CASSPNRDRSPPFF. The sequenced DNA: TGTGCCAGCAGCCCTAACCGGGACAGGAGTCCCCCTTTCTTT.